Following are 24 T cell receptor beta chains from one sample sequenced in a study of Graves' ophthalmopathy and Graves' hyperthyroidism. Amplified material comprised TCR beta CDR3 regions derived from RNA transcripts. First-round RT-PCR with HTBI primers preceded a second-round multiplex PCR. Each CDR3 protein is one row after TCRdb ran MiXCR on the multiplex PCR reads. The sample lists approximately 640,000 distinct CDR3 sequences, roughly 39% seen once, with more than 2.5% in the top ten. Sequencing was done on a sample of peripheral blood. The receptors stem from an adult man with Graves' ophthalmopathy.

The chain uses TRBV10-3 and TRBJ2-7; either TRBD1 or TRBD2 may supply D (5 bases each). The germline CDR1 and CDR2 sequences are ENHRY and SYGVKD. The CDR3 covers 14 residues. V was cut by 10 bases and J by 3 bases, with 19 bases left in between. In DNA, the CDR3 is TGTGCCAGCACTCACCCGGGACGGAACTACGAGCAGTACTTC. Its protein is CASTHPGRNYEQYF.

CDR3 protein: CASSPQTGGEKLFF. The CDR3 nucleotides read TGTGCCAGCAGCCCCCAGACAGGGGGGGAAAAACTGTTTTTT. V and J are TRBV7-2 and TRBJ1-4; 9 bases map to TRBD1. The CDR3 has 14 amino acids. Germline loops: CDR1 SGHTA, CDR2 FQGNSA. The trim removed 5 bases at V and 8 bases at J, leaving 6 bases unmatched.

This clonotype was seen more than once but under ten times. This sequence may be a read error, since a much larger clone differs from it by one base. The gene calls are TRBV2 and TRBJ2-2, with D unclear. The germline V gene has CDR1 SNHLY and CDR2 FYNNEI. Trimming cost V 6 bases and J 4 bases, with 12 bases left between them. The CDR3 runs to 14 residues. The CDR3 DNA is TGTGCCAGCAGCCAATCGGTGAGCACCGGGGAGCTGTTTTTT. Amino acid sequence: CASSQSVSTGELFF.

A few counts support this clonotype. V gene TRBV7-2 combines with J gene TRBJ2-1, with 8 bases identical to TRBD1. The germline V gene has CDR1 SGHTA and CDR2 FQGNSA. J gave up 10 bases and V 8 bases, and 10 bases lay outside the gene matches. This CDR3 has 13 amino acids. CDR3 coding DNA: TGTGCCAGCCTCCAGGGGGCCGAAGGAGAGCAGTTCTTC. Translated: CASLQGAEGEQFF.

In its sample, this clonotype was seen many times. The chain carries TRBV6-1 and TRBJ1-4; 10 bases match TRBD1. With V trimmed by 7 bases and J by 10 bases, 6 bases remained unmatched. The germline gives CDR1 MNHNS, CDR2 SASEGT. The CDR3 spans 13 residues. The CDR3 spells CASTRDRGGKLFF. As DNA, the CDR3 is TGTGCCAGCACCAGGGACAGGGGAGGAAAACTGTTTTTT.

This clonotype turned up a few times. The chain uses TRBV10-3 and TRBJ2-5; D tentatively reads TRBD1 or TRBD2 (5 bases each). From germline, CDR1 is ENHRY and CDR2 SYGVKD. This CDR3 has 13 residues. CDR3 protein: CASVPGAQETQYF. The CDR3 nucleotides read TGTGCTAGCGTCCCCGGGGCCCAGGAGACCCAGTACTTC.

This clonotype was counted many times. At one of its ends the junction is not consistent with the germline gene, which may arise from a read error. The chain combines TRBV2 with TRBJ2-7; D is unresolved. The CDR3 contains 15 residues. Germline V gives CDR1 SNHLY, CDR2 FYNNEI. CDR3 protein: CASSEGNLQGYEQYF. The CDR3 DNA reads TGTGCCAGCAGCGAAGGTAACCTACAAGGGTACGAGCAGTACTTC.

This clonotype was detected a few times. This chain links TRBV11-2 with TRBJ2-2; a weak D match, TRBD1 (5 bases). The CDR3 runs 15 residues. Germline V gives CDR1 SGHAT, CDR2 FQNNGV. V was cut by 5 bases and J by 6 bases, with 16 bases left in between. CDR3 loop: CASSPLRGLSGELFF. For the CDR3, the DNA is TGTGCCAGCAGCCCATTAAGGGGCCTCTCCGGGGAGCTGTTTTTT.

This clonotype was found many times. At one of its ends the junction is not consistent with the germline gene, which may arise from a read error. The V and J genes are TRBV7-3 and TRBJ2-6; the D is unclear. The CDR3 length is 16 residues. Germline-derived CDR1 and CDR2 are SGHTA and FQGTGA. CDR3 DNA sequence: TGCGCCAGCAGCAACACCCGGAGCTCTGGGGCCAACGTCCTGACTTTC. Its protein is CASSNTRSSGANVLTF.

V and J are TRBV20-1 and TRBJ1-6; a weak D match, TRBD1 (6 bases). This CDR3 region has 13 residues. The germline V gene has CDR1 DFQATT and CDR2 SNEGSKA (reference sequence). Here the CDR3 reads CSRLGALNSPLHF. The CDR3 bases are TGCAGCCGCTTGGGGGCCTTAAATTCACCCCTCCACTTT.

This chain joins TRBV4-1 and TRBJ2-5; 7 bases fit TRBD1. The germline gives CDR1 MGHRA, CDR2 YSYEKL. Trimming removed 3 bases from V and 6 bases from J; junction bases left unmatched: 13. The CDR3 consists of 16 residues. DNA for the CDR3: TGCGCCAGCAGCCATCTCCCTCGGGACAGAACGAAGACCCAGTACTTC. This gives the protein CASSHLPRDRTKTQYF.

This clonotype came up many times. The genes are TRBV7-8 and TRBJ2-5, with 7 positions matching TRBD2. Unmatched junction bases numbered 12, after V lost 5 bases and J lost 3 bases. CDR3 length: 16 amino acids. From germline, CDR1 is SGHVS and CDR2 FQNEAQ. This CDR3 is CASSAGRTLFEETQYF. For the CDR3, the DNA is TGTGCCAGCAGCGCCGGGAGGACCCTTTTTGAAGAGACCCAGTACTTC.

This clonotype was seen a single time. The V and J genes are TRBV2 and TRBJ1-2; a weak D match, TRBD1 (6 bases). The ends were cut back, 8 bases at V and 4 bases at J, with 23 bases in the middle. Germline-derived CDR1 and CDR2 are SNHLY and FYNNEI. This CDR3 spans 16 amino acids. CDR3 DNA: TGTGCCAGCCAAGATTGGACGGGGGGCTTGGGCTATGGCTACACCTTC. Protein sequence: CASQDWTGGLGYGYTF.

A remark on this clonotype: No DNA is shown, since the ends of the CDR3 on it are uncertain; the CDR3 is the one TCRdb lists. The chain has TRBV25-1 and TRBJ2-7; no DNA check was done on the table's D call, TRBD1. Germline CDR1 and CDR2: MGHDK and SYGVNS. The CDR3 numbers 24 amino acids, ends counted. CDR3 protein: CASRDSAVYLCASSLQGSVGEQYF.

In its sample, this clonotype was seen many times. The chain employs TRBV15 and TRBJ2-5, with unresolved D. This CDR3 is 13 amino acids long. V dropped 1 base and J dropped 4 bases, with 7 bases sitting between them. Germline CDR1 reads LNHNV; CDR2 reads YYDKDF (reference sequence). The CDR3 loop is CATSRGGLETQYF. Here the CDR3 DNA reads TGTGCCACCAGCAGAGGGGGATTAGAGACCCAGTACTTC.

This clonotype was seen ten or more times. The chain links TRBV15 to TRBJ1-6, with D unclear. Looked up from germline, CDR1 is LNHNV and CDR2 is YYDKDF (reference sequence). With 0 bases removed from V and 8 bases from J, the gap between germline ends came to 5 bases. The CDR3 is 13 amino acids. CDR3 in amino acids: CATSRDTDSPLHF. The CDR3 bases are TGTGCCACCAGCAGAGACACGGATTCACCCCTCCACTTT.

In this sample, this clonotype turned up many times. V gene TRBV6-6 combines with J gene TRBJ1-5; D is undetermined. Per the germline V gene, CDR1 is MNHNY and CDR2 is SVGAGI (reference sequence). The CDR3 consists of 15 residues. Trimming shortened V by 5 bases and J by 1 base, and 12 bases separated the two germline ends. The CDR3 sequence: CASSEGAVSNQPQHF. The CDR3 DNA is TGTGCCAGCAGTGAAGGAGCGGTAAGCAATCAGCCCCAGCATTTT.

This clonotype was found many times. The chain uses TRBV29-1 and TRBJ2-2, with D unresolved. Germline V gene data show CDR1 as SQVTM and CDR2 as ANQGSEA. This CDR3 is 14 amino acids long. Trimming removed 4 bases at V and 1 base at J, with 10 bases between. CDR3 sequence: CSVVLGLNTGELFF. The CDR3 nucleotides read TGCAGCGTTGTTTTGGGGTTGAACACCGGGGAGCTGTTTTTT.

The table lists this clonotype with many counts. This chain joins TRBV2 and TRBJ1-5; TRBD1 aligns across 9 bases. CDR3 length: 13 amino acids. V dropped 6 bases and J dropped 5; count of bases not matched to a gene: 2. The germline gives CDR1 SNHLY, CDR2 FYNNEI. CDR3 amino acids: CASSGQGYQPQHF. In DNA, the CDR3 is TGTGCCAGCAGCGGACAGGGGTATCAGCCCCAGCATTTT.

On this clonotype: An end of the junction differs from the germline gene, which may be a read error. V and J are TRBV13 and TRBJ2-2; possible D gene TRBD2, 5 bases. The CDR3 totals 15 residues. The germline V gene encodes CDR1 PRHDT and CDR2 FYEKMQ (reference sequence). Here the CDR3 DNA reads TGTGCCAGCAGCTTAGGTGGGCCAAACACCGGGGAGCCGTTTTTT. This encodes CASSLGGPNTGEPFF.

The gene calls are TRBV7-8 and TRBJ1-5; 7 bases are a match to TRBD1. Trimming took 1 base from V and 11 from J; bases not matched to a gene: 5. The V gene's germline CDR1 is SGHVS and CDR2 FQNEAQ. The CDR3 has 13 amino acids. The CDR3: CASSLVGQASQHF. The CDR3 bases are TGTGCCAGCAGCTTAGTAGGACAGGCCTCCCAGCATTTT.

J is TRBJ2-7 and V is TRBV7-9; D is undetermined. Trimming pared 11 bases from V and 2 bases from J, leaving 16 bases between. Germline CDR1 and CDR2: SEHNR and FQNEAQ (reference sequence). This CDR3 is 13 amino acids long. In nucleotides, the CDR3 is TGTGCCTGGAGTGTAGGACGGGCCTACGAGCAGTACTTC. Its translation: CAWSVGRAYEQYF.

In the case of this clonotype: A single base separates this from a much larger clone, so it may be a read error. The V gene is TRBV20-1, the J gene TRBJ2-5, with 7 bases that match TRBD2. The CDR3 is 15 residues long. After removal of 7 bases from V and 1 base from J, the junction contained 12 bases not matched to a gene. The germline V gene encodes CDR1 DFQATT and CDR2 SNEGSKA (reference sequence). The CDR3 nucleotides read TGCAGTGTCTCCGGACTAGAGGGAGCCCAAGAGACCCAGTACTTC. It translates to CSVSGLEGAQETQYF.

This sequence joins TRBV7-2 and TRBJ1-4; the D gene is possibly TRBD1 (6 bases). The assigned J gene may be wrong: the sequence end matches TRBJ2-2 better. Germline V lookup: CDR1 SGHTA, CDR2 FQGNSA. The CDR3 length is 15 residues. In nucleotides, the CDR3 is TGTGCCAGCAGCCGCCTCAGGGGAAACACCGGGGAGCTGTTTTTT. This sequence encodes CASSRLRGNTGELFF.